This T cell receptor beta chain derives from a study of T cell responses to AZD1222 COVID-19 vaccine. About this clone: Its matching antigen is unknown.

Study-wide findings and caveats: None of the repertoires were sampled until the peak T cell response had passed. The study reported that nearly half of spike-specific TCRs target unmutated variant regions. Baseline seropositivity occurred in only six or seven AZD1222 recipients.

Assay used: immunoSEQ multiplex PCR; TCRdb lists only in-frame clones, some missing. The sample yields approximately 100,000 clones, roughly 86% seen once. V was clipped by 3 bases and J by 3 bases; unmatched bases: 5. The CDR3 has 15 amino acids. The germline gives CDR1 SGHTA, CDR2 FQGTGA. The receptor's source is an adult in good health. The sample here was peripheral blood, taken on day 0 of MenACWY control vaccination. The chain is built from TRBV7-3 and TRBJ2-7; TRBD2 matches at 10 bases. The chain's CDR3 is CASSFAAGGGYEQYF. The CDR3 DNA sequence: TGTGCCAGCAGCTTTGCAGCGGGGGGGGGCTACGAGCAGTACTTC.